This T cell receptor beta chain appears in the sequencing data of a study of naive and memory T cell subsets. Four subsets defined by CD45RA and CD27 were sorted after CD3, CD4, CD8 and live/dead staining. V lost 4 bases to trimming and J lost 5 bases; unmatched junction nucleotides: 10. This CDR3 contains 16 residues. The germline CDR1 and CDR2 sequences are SGHDT and YYEEEE. An equimolar mix of two oligonucleotides served as the beta constant-region primer for TRBC1 and TRBC2. A 12-nucleotide UMI and the SP2 primer were added to the cDNA 3' end by oligonucleotide ligation. One entry per CDR3 protein, called by TCRdb with MiXCR from the UMI-ligation and nested PCR reads. The table lists 130,000 to 150,000 distinct CDR3 sequences, about a sixth of them singletons, with 0.14% to 0.15% in the top ten. On this clonotype: Antigen specificity is unknown.

General study points: Especially in CD8 cells, naive repertoires contained a few larger clonotypes, possibly CD45RA-re-expressing memory cells. Gini index rose across naive, CM, EM and EMRA in CD4 and CD8.

The clonotype originates from a human donor in good health. The rearrangement uses TRBV5-6 and TRBJ2-2; TRBD1 agrees at 8 bases. The sample was naive CD4+ T cells from blood. CDR3 in amino acids: CASSAGQGEGTGELFF. The CDR3 DNA is TGTGCCAGCAGCGCCGGACAGGGTGAGGGGACCGGGGAGCTGTTTTTT.